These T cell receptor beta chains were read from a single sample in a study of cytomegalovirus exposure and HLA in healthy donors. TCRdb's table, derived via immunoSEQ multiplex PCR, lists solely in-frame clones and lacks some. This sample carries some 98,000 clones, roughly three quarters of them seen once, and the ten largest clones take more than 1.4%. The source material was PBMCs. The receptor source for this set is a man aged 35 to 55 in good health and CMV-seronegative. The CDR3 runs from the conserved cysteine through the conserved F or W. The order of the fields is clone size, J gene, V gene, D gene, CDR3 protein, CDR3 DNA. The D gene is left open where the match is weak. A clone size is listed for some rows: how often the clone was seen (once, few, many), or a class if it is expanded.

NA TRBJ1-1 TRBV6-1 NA CASKEEEAFF TGTGCCAGCAAAGAAGAGGAAGCTTTCTTT
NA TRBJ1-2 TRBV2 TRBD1 CASRETGGGYGYTF TGTGCCAGCAGGGAGACAGGGGGGGGTTACGGCTACACCTTC
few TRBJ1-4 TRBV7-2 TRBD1 CASSLYTGTGHEKLFF TGTGCCAGCAGCCTGTATACCGGGACAGGGCATGAAAAACTGTTTTTT
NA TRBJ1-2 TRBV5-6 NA CASSLGRVIGGYTF TGTGCCAGCAGCTTGGGCAGGGTAATTGGTGGCTACACCTTC
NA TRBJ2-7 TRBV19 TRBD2 CASSRGLADYEQYF TGTGCCAGTAGTAGGGGACTAGCGGATTACGAGCAGTACTTC
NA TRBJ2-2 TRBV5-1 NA CASSLDPLDRATGELFF TGCGCCAGCAGCTTGGACCCACTAGATAGGGCAACCGGGGAGCTGTTTTTT
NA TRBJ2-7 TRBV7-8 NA CASNPRGRGYEQYF TGTGCCAGCAACCCGAGGGGAAGGGGGTACGAGCAGTACTTC
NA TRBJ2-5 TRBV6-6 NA CASSYSERETQYF TGTGCCAGCAGTTACTCGGAGAGAGAGACCCAGTACTTC
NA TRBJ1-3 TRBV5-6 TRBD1 CASSRQGSGNTIYF TGTGCCAGCAGCCGACAGGGATCTGGAAACACCATATATTTT
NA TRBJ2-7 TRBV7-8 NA CASRQGSGEQYF TGTGCCAGCAGACAGGGATCGGGCGAGCAGTACTTC
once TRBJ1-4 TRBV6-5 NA CASSFGRGTNEKLFF TGTGCCAGCAGCTTTGGACGGGGTACTAATGAAAAACTGTTTTTT
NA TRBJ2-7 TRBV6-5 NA CASSSPQRSEQYF TGTGCCAGCAGTTCCCCCCAGCGATCCGAGCAGTACTTC
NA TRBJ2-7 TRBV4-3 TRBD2 CASSQASGQGSYEQYF TGCGCCAGCAGCCAAGCTAGCGGCCAAGGCTCCTACGAGCAGTACTTC
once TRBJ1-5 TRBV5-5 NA CASSLVTGNQPQHF TGTGCCAGCAGCTTGGTCACGGGCAATCAGCCCCAGCATTTT
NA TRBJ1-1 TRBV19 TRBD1 CASSMGRGWTTEAFF TGTGCCAGTAGTATGGGCAGGGGGTGGACCACTGAAGCTTTCTTT
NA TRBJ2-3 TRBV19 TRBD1 CASSIGGTVQGTDTQYF TGTGCCAGTAGTATAGGGGGGACAGTTCAGGGCACAGATACGCAGTATTTT
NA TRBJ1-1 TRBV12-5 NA CASGLDRGITEAFF TGTGCTAGTGGTTTGGACCGGGGGATTACTGAAGCTTTCTTT
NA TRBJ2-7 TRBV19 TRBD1 CASTSGTGAYEQYF TGTGCCAGTACGTCTGGGACAGGGGCCTACGAGCAGTACTTC
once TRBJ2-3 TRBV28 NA CASSLKAPDTQYF TGTGCCAGCAGTTTAAAAGCCCCAGATACGCAGTATTTT
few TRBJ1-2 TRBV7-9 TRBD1 CASSQMTGGDGYTF TGTGCCAGCAGCCAAATGACAGGGGGCGATGGCTACACCTTC
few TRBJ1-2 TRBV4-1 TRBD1 CASSSDRGLRGYTF TGCGCCAGCAGCTCCGACAGGGGGCTACGTGGCTACACCTTC
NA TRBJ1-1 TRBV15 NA CATSGLPDTEAFF TGTGCCACCAGCGGGCTACCGGACACTGAAGCTTTCTTT
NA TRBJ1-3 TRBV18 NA CASSPLQGRAGGNTIYF TGTGCCAGCTCACCCTTACAGGGCAGGGCTGGAGGAAACACCATATATTTT
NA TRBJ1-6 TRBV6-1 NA CALNGGFVYNSPLHF TGTGCCCTCAACGGGGGTTTCGTCTATAATTCACCCCTCCACTTT